There are a few counts of the clone carrying this T cell receptor (beta chain). The germline V gene encodes CDR1 ENHRY and CDR2 SYGVKD. V was trimmed by 7 bases and J by 7 bases, leaving 19 bases between them. CDR3 length equals 14 residues. The record originates from a study of T cells in Graves' hyperthyroidism and ophthalmopathy. TCR beta CDR3 region amplification was performed from RNA transcripts. TCR CDR3 underwent first-round RT-PCR with the HTBI primer set. TCRdb called the multiplex PCR reads again in MiXCR, with one record for every CDR3 protein. The sample has about 300,000 distinct CDR3 sequences, approximately 19% seen once; the top ten hold approximately 35%.

The clonotype comes from a man aged 50-59 years with Graves' ophthalmopathy. The chain links TRBV10-3 to TRBJ1-2, with D tentatively TRBD1 (6 bases). Sequencing was done on a sample of blood. The CDR3 DNA follows: TGTGCCATCAACACGGGGGGCAAGGCTGGTGGCTACACCTTC. Amino acids: CAINTGGKAGGYTF.